This T cell receptor (beta chain) was recorded in a study of blood T cell repertoires in COVID-19 (dated by TCRdb to 2018 to 2021). With regard to the full study: Samples from collaborators originated in the United States, Italy and Spain and spanned both the acute and convalescent phases of COVID-19. Subjects who had been exposed to COVID-19, were actively infected with it, or had recovered from it provided the deeply sampled blood TCRbeta repertoires that made up the dataset. The repertoires were released in a freely available public database meant as a resource for research on the immune response to SARS-CoV-2. Where HLA class I and class II types were available, the types were taken from metadata supplied by the sample provider, not from assay-based typing. The prospective study material was composed of cDNA or gDNA derived from T cells, B-cell-depleted T cells, or PBMCs. Sample metadata almost always included a de-identified subject ID, COVID-19 status, age in years and sex. The samples were drawn from two sources: the first 160 participants of the ongoing ImmuneRACE study, and fewer than 1,500 subjects contributed by 6 global collaborators.

Whole blood was collected in K2EDTA tubes by collaborating institutions according to the institutions' own protocols. For TCRbeta analysis, collaborator samples were shipped as frozen whole blood, as isolated PBMCs, or as DNA extracted from either sample type. As for this clone: The antigen it binds to is not known. Base qualities are not provided; no much larger clone lies one nucleotide away.

Points the paper makes about the study in general: The quantity of clinical and demographic metadata differed by source and by participant and was supplied without curation.

Trimming accounts for 5 bases at V and 5 bases at J, while the number of junction bases matched to no gene is 7. The germline V gene encodes CDR1 KGHSH and CDR2 LQKENI. From the cysteine up to the phenylalanine, the CDR3 has a length of 14 residues. Only the CDR3 portion is preserved as DNA: 42 bases, with reading frame beginning at the first base. TCRbeta CDR3 regions were amplified from genomic DNA by means of the immunoSEQ Assay, a bias-controlled multiplex PCR. In the source study's methods: The number of nucleated cells in each sample was estimated from the amplification of reference gene primers within the assay. To quantify the absolute abundance of each unique TCRbeta CDR3 rearrangement, sequence reads were collapsed and filtered. Productive Simpson clonality was computed per sample as the square root of Simpson's diversity index over productive rearrangements. TCRdb took over this immuneACCESS table, retaining in-frame rearrangements with V and J assigned. Such tables are incomplete; in checked studies, under half of the missing clones stem from an unresolved V gene, and the remainder is unexplained. V and J calls and clone size are as listed in that table; D and trimming were resolved from the DNA. Here the sample has fewer than 120,000 clones; approximately 70% occur a single time. The ten top clones hold about 8.3% of the sample.

This TCR came from a woman aged 55-75 years with acute or convalescent COVID-19. Sequencing used peripheral blood. The V gene is TRBV18 and the J gene is TRBJ1-2; the central 8 bases match TRBD1. The CDR3 has the sequence CASSSGQGKYGYTF. The base sequence is TGTGCCAGCTCATCCGGACAGGGAAAGTATGGCTACACCTTC.